The 17 T cell receptor beta chains below were found in one sample sequenced in a study of blood T cell repertoires in COVID-19. Some clones are missing from TCRdb's copy, which holds only in-frame ones; the method was immunoSEQ multiplex PCR. The sample lists roughly 220,000 clones, around 89% seen once, with approximately 2.7% in the top ten. Sequenced: PBMCs or T cells enriched from blood (not recorded which). Receptors originate from a woman aged 25 to 39 who had recovered from COVID-19.

The chain recombines TRBV5-4 with TRBJ2-1, with D tentatively TRBD2 (6 bases). V was clipped by 4 bases and J by 9 bases, with 20 bases between them. The germline V gene encodes CDR1 SGHNT and CDR2 YYREEE (reference sequence). The CDR3 is 15 amino acids. CDR3 DNA: TGTGCCAGCAGCGTTTCAGGGACTCCCACTCTTGAGCAGTTCTTC. Residues: CASSVSGTPTLEQFF.

The chain couples TRBV5-1 to TRBJ2-2; TRBD1 might be the D (6 bases). CDR1 and CDR2 from the germline V gene are SGHRS and YFSETQ. The CDR3 contains 16 residues. Trimming pared 4 bases from V and 1 base from J, leaving 14 bases between. The CDR3 spells CASSPIGQLNTGELFF. CDR3 DNA: TGCGCCAGCAGCCCTATCGGACAGTTGAACACCGGGGAGCTGTTTTTT.

The V call is TRBV4-1, the J call TRBJ1-2, with D perhaps TRBD1 (5 bases). V lost 4 bases, J lost 0 bases, and 12 bases lay in between. Germline lookup yields CDR1 MGHRA and CDR2 YSYEKL. The CDR3 is 15 residues long. As DNA, the CDR3 is TGCGCCAGCAGCCCCAGGGATTTAGCTAACTATGGCTACACCTTC. This codes for CASSPRDLANYGYTF.

This chain links TRBV19 with TRBJ2-1, with 8 bases fitting TRBD2. This CDR3 is built from 13 residues. CDR1 is LNHDA and CDR2 is SQIVND in the germline V gene (reference sequence). Trimming removed 6 bases from V and 2 bases from J; junction bases left unmatched: 0. The CDR3 sequence is CASSGGAYNEQFF. DNA for the CDR3: TGTGCCAGTAGCGGGGGGGCCTACAATGAGCAGTTCTTC.

The chain combines TRBV5-1 with TRBJ1-1; a possible D gene is TRBD1 (5 bases). Germline CDR1 reads SGHRS; CDR2 reads YFSETQ. The CDR3 loop spans 14 amino acids. V was trimmed by 0 bases and J by 4 bases, leaving 10 bases between them. CDR3 loop: CASSLEVGGTEAFF. DNA of the CDR3: TGCGCCAGCAGCTTGGAAGTCGGGGGCACTGAAGCTTTCTTT. Filled out from reference TRBV5-1 and TRBJ1-1, the complete variable domain reads KAGVTQTPRYLIKTRGQQVTLSCSPISGHRSVSWYQQTPGQGLQFLFEYFSETQRNKGNFPGRFSGRQFSNSRSEMNVSTLELGDSALYLCASSLEVGGTEAFFGQGTRLTVV.

The chain employs TRBV2 and TRBJ2-2; 11 nucleotides match TRBD2. Unmatched junction bases numbered 3, after V lost 5 bases and J lost 4 bases. Germline-derived CDR1 and CDR2 are SNHLY and FYNNEI. The CDR3 extends over 15 amino acids. CDR3 nucleotides: TGTGCCAGCAGTCCAGGACTAGCGGGCACCGGGGAGCTGTTTTTT. This codes for CASSPGLAGTGELFF.

CDR3 loop: CASSLAFDSYNEQFF. CDR3 sequence (DNA): TGTGCCAGCAGCTTAGCCTTTGACAGCTACAATGAGCAGTTCTTC. The genes are TRBV11-2 and TRBJ2-1; TRBD1 might be the D (5 bases). The germline gives CDR1 SGHAT, CDR2 FQNNGV. This CDR3 is built from 15 residues. The germline V and J ends were trimmed by 1 base and 3 bases, with 10 bases remaining between them.

The rearrangement uses TRBV14 and TRBJ1-5, with D uncertain. The ends were cut back, 0 bases at V and 4 bases at J, with 4 bases in the middle. Per the germline V gene, CDR1 is SGHDN and CDR2 is FVKESK. CDR3 length equals 13 residues. CDR3 DNA: TGTGCCAGCAGCCAAGATCCGAATCAGCCCCAGCATTTT. Translating it yields CASSQDPNQPQHF.

The chain recombines TRBV6-5 with TRBJ2-5; 8 bases fit TRBD2. The CDR3 consists of 14 residues. In germline, CDR1 is MNHEY, CDR2 SVGAGI. Trimming cost V 8 bases and J 2 bases; bases outside gene matches: 7. Written as DNA, the CDR3 is TGTGCCAGCCGCGCGCGGGGGGCTCAAGAGACCCAGTACTTC. Encoded protein: CASRARGAQETQYF.

The sample holds one count of this clone. The J gene is TRBJ2-7, the V gene TRBV6-5; D is perhaps TRBD1 (5 bases). V lost 6 bases and J lost 3, with 9 bases in between. Per the germline V gene, CDR1 is MNHEY and CDR2 is SVGAGI. CDR3 length: 12 residues. For the CDR3, the DNA is TGTGCCAGCAGCCAGGGCGTCTACGAGCAGTACTTC. Amino acids: CASSQGVYEQYF.

The J gene is TRBJ1-5, the V gene TRBV6-1, with D possibly TRBD1 on 6 matching bases. CDR3 length equals 17 residues. The V gene's germline CDR1 is MNHNS and CDR2 SASEGT. Trimming took off 4 bases at V and 11 bases at J, with 27 bases between the two ends. The CDR3 DNA follows: TGTGCCAGCAGTGGCCCGGGACAACGCTCCGTAGATCGGTCCCAGCATTTT. It is translated as CASSGPGQRSVDRSQHF.

This rearrangement joins TRBV27 to TRBJ1-5; weak D call: TRBD1 (5 bases). Deletions cut 3 bases from V and 7 bases from J, with 16 bases between. CDR3 length: 15 residues. The germline CDR1 and CDR2 sequences are MNHEY and SMNVEV (reference sequence). CDR3 DNA: TGTGCCAGCAGTTTGTTAGGGGCGGCAGGACAGCCCCAGCATTTT. Protein: CASSLLGAAGQPQHF.

Notes on this clone: The CDR3 carries no conserved terminal phenylalanine or tryptophan, so it likely arises from a read error. The DNA is left out, because the CDR3 cannot be placed on it with certainty; the CDR3 is given as TCRdb lists it. V gene TRBV29-1 combines with J gene TRBJ1-1; the DNA was not compared with TRBD1, the D call given in the table. From germline, CDR1 is SQVTM and CDR2 ANQGSEA. The CDR3 has 9 residues if both end residues are counted. The CDR3: CSPSRLPGL.

The chain has TRBV7-4 and TRBJ1-4, with TRBD1 as a possible D gene (5 bases). The CDR3 loop spans 14 amino acids. The V end lost 3 bases, the J end lost 3 bases, and 8 bases lay between the germline ends. Per the germline V gene, CDR1 is SGHVT and CDR2 is SQSDAQ. The chain's CDR3 is CASSFGAPNEKLFF. Here the CDR3 DNA reads TGTGCCAGCAGCTTTGGGGCTCCTAATGAAAAACTGTTTTTT. The variable domain in full, with the rest retrieved from reference TRBV7-4 and TRBJ1-4, is GAGVSQSPRYKVAKRGRDVALRCDSISGHVTLYWYRQTLGQGSEVLTYSQSDAQRDKSGRPSGRFSAERPERSVSTLKIQRTEQGDSAVYLCASSFGAPNEKLFFGSGTQLSVL.

Concerning this clone: Other DNA sequences from this sample encode an identical CDR3 as well. The chain combines TRBV6-2 or TRBV6-3 with TRBJ1-2; TRBD1 aligns across 10 bases. CDR1 and CDR2 from the germline V gene are MNHEY and SVGEGT. There are 13 residues in the CDR3. Unmatched junction bases numbered 5, after V lost 5 bases and J lost 8 bases. The CDR3 spells CASSRDRGLGYTF. In DNA, the CDR3 is TGTGCCAGCAGTAGGGACAGGGGACTGGGCTACACCTTC.

In its sample, this clone ranks as medium-sized. The V and J genes are TRBV29-1 and TRBJ1-2, with 7 bases identical to TRBD1. V lost 4 bases, J lost 4 bases, and 9 bases stayed unmatched. The germline CDR1 and CDR2 sequences are SQVTM and ANQGSEA. The CDR3 sequence is 14 residues long. The CDR3 is CSVVEGGESYGYTF. As DNA, the CDR3 is TGCAGCGTTGTTGAAGGGGGCGAAAGCTATGGCTACACCTTC. The whole variable domain, filled in from reference TRBV29-1 and TRBJ1-2, reads SAVISQKPSRDICQRGTSLTIQCQVDSQVTMMFWYRQQPGQSLTLIATANQGSEATYESGFVIDKFPISRPNLTFSTLTVSNMSPEDSSIYLCSVVEGGESYGYTFGSGTRLTVV.

The chain combines TRBV12-3 or TRBV12-4 with TRBJ1-1; the match to TRBD1 covers 7 bases. The junction had 3 bases not matched to a gene; V was cut back by 6 bases and J by 5 bases. This CDR3 is built from 12 residues. The CDR3 loop reads CASSLQGTEAFF. The CDR3 DNA follows: TGTGCCAGCAGCCTACAGGGGACTGAAGCTTTCTTT.